This record looks at one T cell receptor (beta chain) sequence and its context. The antigen is undetermined. This entry belongs to a study of somatic mutations in cytotoxic T cells in rheumatoid arthritis. Looking at the study overall: A roughly 32 ml EDTA sample of patient blood was drawn right after diagnosis, before any treatment.

V gave up 3 bases and J gave up 9 bases; unmatched junction bases: 18. CDR1 and CDR2 from the germline V gene are LNHNV and YYDKDF (reference sequence). The CDR3 spans 18 residues. General study findings and limits: Neither rheumatoid arthritis patients nor age-matched healthy controls had significantly different CD8+ T-cell clonality from the other group. For rheumatoid arthritis patients, the slight TRBV07 underrepresentation lacked multiple-comparison adjustment.

Sequenced by immunoSEQ multiplex PCR; TCRdb stores in-frame clones only, minus some. Altogether about 15,000 clones are present, about four fifths being singletons, with the ten largest covering around 15%. Magnetic beads with positive selection isolated CD4+ and CD8+ fractions, whose purity was verified by flow cytometry. The chain is built from TRBV15 and TRBJ2-1; TRBD2 matches 9 bases. The clonotype originates from an adult with rheumatoid arthritis. What was sequenced was CD8+ T cells sorted from blood. The CDR3: CATSRAGYGGGASVEQFF. CDR3 coding DNA: TGTGCCACCAGCAGGGCCGGTTATGGCGGGGGGGCTTCCGTTGAGCAGTTCTTC.